The TCR beta chain under discussion was sequenced for a study of cytotoxic CD8 clonotypes in ibrutinib-treated CLL. Looking at the study overall: There were roughly 10 relapsed/refractory patients and around 15 treatment-naive patients, and 17 were IGHV unmutated.

Concerning this clone itself: The antigen is unknown.

Study-level points and caveats: Clonality rose at ibrutinib response, held steady in sustained remission, and fell toward baseline at progression. Pretreatment clonality was elevated relative to age-matched healthy donors and paralleled circulating CD8+ T-cell counts. Sampling of sustained-remission and progressing patients occurred at differing times.

Germline V CDR1 and CDR2: LNHDA, SQIVND (reference sequence). This CDR3 contains 14 residues. Losses at the gene ends were 6 bases for V and 13 bases for J; bases not matched to a gene: 14. Profiling relied on immunoSEQ multiplex PCR, and the TCRdb table lists in-frame clones only, not all of them. The sample holds some 300,000 clones, about 77% seen once. The receptor comes from a human donor with chronic lymphocytic leukemia. The specimen was PBMCs, collected before ibrutinib treatment. The chain couples TRBV19 to TRBJ1-4; 7 bases are shared with TRBD1. The CDR3 spells CASSDWTGTTGLFF. In DNA, the CDR3 is TGTGCCAGTAGCGATTGGACAGGCACCACGGGACTGTTTTTT.